This T cell receptor beta chain was observed in a study of T cells in narcolepsy. Data came from immunoSEQ multiplex PCR; TCRdb stores just in-frame clones and leaves some out. The sample holds tens of thousands of clones, over 80% seen once. V shed 5 bases, J shed 8 bases, and the junction held 7 bases outside the gene matches. Germline lookup yields CDR1 SNHLY and CDR2 FYNNEI. The CDR3 runs to 14 residues. Sequencing input: memory (CD45RA-) CD4+ T cells from blood. This TCR was sampled from a human donor in good health. J is TRBJ1-2 and V is TRBV2, with 11 positions matching TRBD1. The CDR3 region is CASSSGQGARGYTF. CDR3 DNA: TGTGCCAGCAGTTCTGGACAGGGGGCGAGGGGCTACACCTTC.